This TCR beta chain was obtained from a study of CD8 T cells in ankylosing spondylitis. General study results and limits: Previous work reported some of these motif variants in the synovial fluid and blood of reactive arthritis. Clones that were linked to disease were CD8+ and were relatively rare in peripheral blood. Disease-associated clones were reportedly significantly overrepresented in matched ankylosing spondylitis synovial fluid. Blood from ankylosing spondylitis patients appeared to carry a characteristic roughly 8-variant TCR beta motif.

Comments on this clonotype: What it binds is not known.

The CDR3 totals 13 residues. V was pared by 10 bases and J by 1 base, with 14 bases between. Germline-derived CDR1 and CDR2 are MNHNY and SVGAGI (reference sequence). Scientists made TCR beta libraries using quantitative 5'-RACE with molecular barcodes. From the 5' RACE reads, TCRdb called clonotypes with MiXCR, one entry per CDR3 protein. The sample lists about 440,000 distinct CDR3 sequences, 17% seen once, with about 0.94% in the top ten. Material: blood, either unsorted or a sorted T cell fraction (not recorded which). The chain has TRBV6-6 and TRBJ2-7, with D possibly TRBD2 on 6 matching bases. This TCR came from a male donor with ankylosing spondylitis. The CDR3 nucleotides read TGTGCCACCGAATCGACTAGTTCCTACGAGCAGTACTTC. Translating gives CATESTSSYEQYF.